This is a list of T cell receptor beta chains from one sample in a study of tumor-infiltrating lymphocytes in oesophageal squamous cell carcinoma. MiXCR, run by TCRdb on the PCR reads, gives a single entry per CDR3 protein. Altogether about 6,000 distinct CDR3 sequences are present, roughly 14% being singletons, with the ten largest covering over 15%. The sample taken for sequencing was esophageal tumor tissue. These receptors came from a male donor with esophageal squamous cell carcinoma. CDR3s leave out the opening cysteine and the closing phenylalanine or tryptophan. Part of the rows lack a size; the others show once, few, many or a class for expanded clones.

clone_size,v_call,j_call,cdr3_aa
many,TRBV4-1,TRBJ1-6,ASSPPRTEQDSPLH
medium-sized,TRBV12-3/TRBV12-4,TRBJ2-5,ASSLGYGLETQY
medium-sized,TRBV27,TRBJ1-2,ASSLSGDYRANYGYT
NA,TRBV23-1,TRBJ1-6,ASRHLSGPALGVALH
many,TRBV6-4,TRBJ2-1,ASSDSSQGENNEQF
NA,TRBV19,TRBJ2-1,ASTSGGPYNEQF
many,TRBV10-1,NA,ASSETIGFEQY
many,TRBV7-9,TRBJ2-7,ASSAANEQY
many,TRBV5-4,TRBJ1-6,ASSPLGTGGSPLH
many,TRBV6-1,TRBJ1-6,ASSSGVLNSPLH
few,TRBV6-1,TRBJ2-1,ASNLGTAY
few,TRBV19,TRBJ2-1,ASSIKGASGSYNEQF
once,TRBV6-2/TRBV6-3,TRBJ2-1,ASSNWGQPDTQC
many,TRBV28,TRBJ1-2,ASSLGLSYGYT
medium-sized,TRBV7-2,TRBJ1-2,ASSSQGSSAGYT
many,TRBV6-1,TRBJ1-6,ASSEPTEVQPLH
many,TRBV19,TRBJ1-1,ASTATENTEAF
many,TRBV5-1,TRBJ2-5,ASSLGTSNEQY
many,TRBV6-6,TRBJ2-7,ASSYRTGAHYYEQY
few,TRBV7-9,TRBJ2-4,ASSFEGQESQY
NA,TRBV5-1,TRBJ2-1,ASSLAASGGVKQETRY
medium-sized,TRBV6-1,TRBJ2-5,ASSELGGTFKETQY
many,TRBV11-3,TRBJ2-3,ASSLRTGPTDTQY
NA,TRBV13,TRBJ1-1,ASSLMRTGTEAF
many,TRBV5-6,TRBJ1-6,ASSLRQSNSPLH
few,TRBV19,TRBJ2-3,ASRRTGSSTDTQY